What follows are 18 T cell receptor beta chains derived from one specimen sequenced in a study of regulatory T cells in long-lasting Graves disease. Time point specified: persistent/refractory GD, antithyroid drugs over 5 years with positive TRAb. TCR sequences were obtained from RNA taken from PBMCs. Building of the TCR beta libraries involved iRepertoire HTBI primers and Arm-PCR of CDR3 regions. TCRdb used MiXCR to reprocess the multiplex PCR reads, holding one entry per CDR3 protein. Of about 470,000 distinct CDR3 sequences listed, 20% to 25% were seen once; the top ten hold 7.1%. This sample comprised peripheral blood mononuclear cells (PBMCs), obtained when the disease was refractory, from a patient treated with antithyroid drugs. The source of these receptors is a female donor with Graves disease.

In this sample, this clonotype turned up a few times. V and J are TRBV27 and TRBJ2-3; 8 bases match TRBD2. Per germline, CDR1 MNHEY and CDR2 SMNVEV (reference sequence). This CDR3 contains 15 residues. The ends lost 7 bases at V and 5 bases at J; junction bases unmatched: 11. The CDR3: CASKKRGGLGDTQYF. The DNA of the CDR3 is TGTGCCAGCAAAAAACGGGGGGGCCTCGGAGATACGCAGTATTTT.

The gene calls are TRBV25-1 and TRBJ1-2; unclear D gene. This CDR3 region has 15 residues. Germline CDR1 MGHDK, CDR2 SYGVNS. V was pared by 0 bases and J by 7 bases, with 15 bases between. Here the CDR3 DNA reads TGTGCCAGCAGTGAATATAGGAGGGCTTCAAGTGGCTACACCTTC. It is translated as CASSEYRRASSGYTF.

This clonotype has only a few counts. The rearrangement joins TRBV28 to TRBJ1-2; D is possibly TRBD1 (5 bases). V was clipped by 7 bases and J by 8 bases, with 20 bases between them. Germline CDR1 and CDR2: MDHEN and SYDVKM. The CDR3 is 14 amino acids. CDR3 sequence: CASTTGDRALGYTF. For the CDR3, the DNA is TGTGCCAGCACCACTGGGGACCGGGCCTTAGGCTACACCTTC.

This clonotype was detected a few times. V usage is TRBV30 and J usage is TRBJ2-7; TRBD2 is a possible D gene (6 bases). Germline V CDR1 and CDR2: GTSNPN, SVGIG (reference sequence). The CDR3 length is 13 residues. The V and J ends lost 7 bases and 2 bases respectively, with 15 bases between them. The CDR3 loop reads CALEGRPPYEQYF. DNA of the CDR3: TGTGCCTTGGAGGGGAGGCCCCCCTACGAGCAGTACTTC.

This clonotype occurred many times. J is TRBJ1-2 and V is TRBV7-9, with 9 nucleotides matching TRBD1. The CDR3 covers 17 residues. The germline V gene encodes CDR1 SEHNR and CDR2 FQNEAQ (reference sequence). The V and J ends lost 5 bases and 3 bases, in that order; junction bases with no gene match: 13. In DNA, the CDR3 is TGTGCCAGCAGCAAATACCACAGGGGGCGCGGGGACTATGGCTACACCTTC. Residues: CASSKYHRGRGDYGYTF.

V usage is TRBV20-1 and J usage is TRBJ1-5; TRBD1 is a possible D gene (6 bases). This CDR3 region has 14 residues. CDR1 and CDR2 from the germline V gene are DFQATT and SNEGSKA (reference sequence). V lost 4 bases and J lost 1, with 11 bases in between. The CDR3 DNA follows: TGCAGTGCTACAAACAGGGTGAGCAATCAGCCCCAGCATTTT. It specifies CSATNRVSNQPQHF.

This clonotype was counted ten times or more. The chain has TRBV6-2 or TRBV6-3 and TRBJ2-2; 13 bases line up with TRBD2. The junction had 3 bases not matched to a gene; V was cut back by 0 bases and J by 2 bases. Germline assignment: CDR1 MNHEY and CDR2 SVGEGT. This CDR3 is built from 18 residues. CDR3 loop: CASSYSRTSGRNTGELFF. CDR3 nucleotide sequence: TGTGCCAGCAGTTACTCAAGGACTAGCGGGAGAAACACCGGGGAGCTGTTTTTT.

This clonotype was observed a handful of times. The CDR3 spells CASSLDATPGNTEAFF. The CDR3 DNA follows: TGTGCCAGCAGCTTAGACGCGACCCCGGGGAACACTGAAGCTTTCTTT. The chain has TRBV7-8 and TRBJ1-1; D unclear. The CDR3 totals 16 residues. V was pared by 1 base and J by 1 base, with 13 bases between. Germline CDR1 and CDR2: SGHVS and FQNEAQ.

This clonotype turned up a few times. The chain joins TRBV9 to TRBJ2-7, with D hard to call. The V gene lost 0 bases and the J gene lost 1 base, with 8 bases spanning the gap. CDR3 size: 14 residues. The germline V gene has CDR1 SGDLS and CDR2 YYNGEE. The DNA of the CDR3 is TGTGCCAGCAGCGTAGAGGCCGAATCCTACGAGCAGTACTTC. Protein: CASSVEAESYEQYF.

The V and J genes are TRBV6-2 or TRBV6-3 and TRBJ1-2; D is possibly TRBD1 (5 bases). Trimming took off 8 bases at V and 3 bases at J, with 19 bases between the two ends. The CDR3 loop spans 15 amino acids. Germline CDR1 is MNHEY and CDR2 is SVGEGT. CDR3 sequence (DNA): TGTGCCAGCCTGCGGATAACAGGCTCTGACTATGGCTACACCTTC. This translates into CASLRITGSDYGYTF.

The chain recombines TRBV24-1 with TRBJ2-7; D is undetermined. Germline CDR1 and CDR2: KGHDR and SFDVKD. CDR3 size: 14 residues. The V and J ends lost 4 bases and 5 bases respectively, with 14 bases between them. CDR3 coding DNA: TGTGCCACCAGTGAAAACAGTCACGTGGACGAGCAGTACTTC. This translates into CATSENSHVDEQYF.

This clonotype was observed at least ten times. The chain is built from TRBV12-3 or TRBV12-4 and TRBJ1-1; D is unresolved. V was pared by 3 bases and J by 1 base, with 9 bases between. This CDR3 region has 14 residues. The CDR3 DNA reads TGTGCCAGCAGTTTTCTAGATGGGAACACTGAAGCTTTCTTT. Its translation is CASSFLDGNTEAFF.

The gene calls are TRBV20-1 and TRBJ1-1; D unclear. Trimming removed 7 bases from V and 7 bases from J, with 13 bases in between. In germline, CDR1 is DFQATT, CDR2 SNEGSKA (reference sequence). The CDR3 loop spans 11 amino acids. CDR3 residues: CSVTVAGEAFF. In nucleotides, the CDR3 is TGCAGTGTTACGGTAGCCGGTGAAGCTTTCTTT.

To note about this clonotype: A read error may explain this, as a much larger clone is one base away. The V and J genes are TRBV12-3 or TRBV12-4 and TRBJ2-7; 9 positions agree with TRBD1. The CDR3 extends over 13 amino acids. V shed 4 bases and J 7 bases; nucleotides not matched to a gene: 5. The CDR3 loop is CASSWDRELEQYF. The DNA for the CDR3 is TGTGCCAGCAGTTGGGACAGGGAGCTTGAGCAGTACTTC.

This clonotype appeared a few times. The chain employs TRBV5-1 and TRBJ2-7, with a tentative D call TRBD1 (6 bases). CDR3 length: 16 residues. V shed 4 bases and J shed 2 bases, with 19 bases lying between them. CDR1 is SGHRS and CDR2 is YFSETQ in the germline V gene. CDR3 region: CASSHGRQAIAYEQYF. CDR3 bases: TGCGCCAGCAGCCACGGACGACAGGCGATAGCCTACGAGCAGTACTTC.

V is TRBV29-1 and J is TRBJ2-7; a weak D match, TRBD1 (6 bases). The length of the CDR3 is 12 residues. V lost 4 bases, J lost 7 bases, and 14 bases lay in between. CDR1 is SQVTM and CDR2 is ANQGSEA in the germline V gene. CDR3: CSVVAGDWEQYF. In nucleotides, the CDR3 is TGCAGCGTTGTGGCAGGGGATTGGGAGCAGTACTTC.

The table lists this clonotype with a few counts. Here the CDR3 DNA reads TGCAGCGTTGGGCGGCTCGGGAACACCGGGGAGCTGTTTTTT. Protein: CSVGRLGNTGELFF. The chain couples TRBV29-1 to TRBJ2-2, with D unclear. V shed 4 bases and J shed 1 base, with 10 bases lying between them. Looked up from germline, CDR1 is SQVTM and CDR2 is ANQGSEA. The CDR3 is made up of 14 amino acids.

This chain joins TRBV5-1 and TRBJ2-7; D is perhaps TRBD1 or TRBD2 (5 bases each). Looked up from germline, CDR1 is SGHRS and CDR2 is YFSETQ. Trimming pared 2 bases from V and 2 bases from J, leaving 8 bases between. This CDR3 has 13 residues. The chain's CDR3 is CASSLRDPYEQYF. The CDR3 nucleotides are TGCGCCAGCAGCTTACGGGACCCCTACGAGCAGTACTTC.